Presented here are 10 T cell receptor beta chains from one specimen sequenced in a study of radiotherapy plus CTLA-4 blockade in lung cancer. Measured with immunoSEQ multiplex PCR; TCRdb has only the in-frame clones, and not every one. This sample has some 120,000 clones, with 70% to 85% found just once. The sample was peripheral blood, taken from a patient treated with radiotherapy plus ipilimumab. The receptor source for this set is a human donor with non-small cell lung cancer that progressed on radiotherapy plus ipilimumab. Some clones in this sample may be carry-over from other donors' samples.

CDR3 in amino acids: CASKLGGLSHYGYTF. The CDR3 DNA reads as TGTGCCAGCAAGTTGGGGGGCTTATCCCACTATGGCTACACCTTC. The rearrangement uses TRBV11-2 and TRBJ1-2, with D perhaps matching TRBD1 (6 bases). CDR1 and CDR2 (germline): SGHAT, FQNNGV. The CDR3 length is 15 residues. The V and J ends lost 7 bases and 3 bases respectively, with 18 bases between them.

The chain recombines TRBV5-1 with TRBJ1-1; 7 bases agree with TRBD1. Germline V gene lookup returns CDR1 SGHRS and CDR2 YFSETQ. This CDR3 is built from 16 residues. The ends lost 0 bases at V and 1 base at J; junction bases unmatched: 6. The CDR3 DNA sequence: TGCGCCAGCAGCTTGGCTTATACAGGGGCGAACACTGAAGCTTTCTTT. It codes for CASSLAYTGANTEAFF.

The chain combines TRBV5-4 with TRBJ1-6; D is perhaps TRBD1 (6 bases). Trimming stripped 0 bases from V and 7 bases from J, with 11 bases between. CDR3 length: 15 amino acids. Germline CDR1 SGHNT, CDR2 YYREEE (reference sequence). The CDR3 DNA reads as TGTGCCAGCAGCTTGGCGAGAGGGGGGAATTCACCCCTCCACTTT. This gives the protein CASSLARGGNSPLHF.

The rearrangement joins TRBV7-6 to TRBJ2-3; 7 positions agree with TRBD1. V lost 4 bases and J lost 2; bases outside the gene matches: 9. CDR1 is SGHVS and CDR2 is FNYEAQ in the germline V gene. This CDR3 has 16 residues. The CDR3 coding sequence is TGTGCCAGCAGCTATCCTTTGGACAGGCCCACAGATACGCAGTATTTT. Its protein product is CASSYPLDRPTDTQYF.

This clone was seen a handful of times. This chain joins TRBV9 and TRBJ1-2; 7 bases are shared with TRBD1. V shed 3 bases and J 1 base; nucleotides not matched to a gene: 6. Germline V lookup: CDR1 SGDLS, CDR2 YYNGEE. The CDR3 runs 15 residues. The CDR3 coding sequence is TGTGCCAGCAGCGCCCAGGGGGGCCTTAACTATGGCTACACCTTC. Translation: CASSAQGGLNYGYTF.

The chain recombines TRBV5-1 with TRBJ2-1, with TRBD2 as a possible D gene (6 bases). The CDR3 spans 14 residues. The germline CDR1 and CDR2 sequences are SGHRS and YFSETQ. Trimming left V 3 bases short and J 6 bases short, with 13 bases between. Here the CDR3 reads CASSWTLTSNEQFF. The CDR3 DNA follows: TGCGCCAGCAGCTGGACCCTGACTAGCAATGAGCAGTTCTTC.

This clone was detected only a few times. The J gene is TRBJ2-1, the V gene TRBV5-1; 8 bases match TRBD2. The junction had 11 bases not matched to a gene; V was cut back by 0 bases and J by 9 bases. CDR1 and CDR2 (germline): SGHRS, YFSETQ. CDR3 size: 16 residues. This CDR3 is CASSLESAGGLPEQFF. The CDR3 nucleotides read TGCGCCAGCAGCTTGGAATCGGCGGGGGGCCTTCCTGAGCAGTTCTTC.

Only one count was recorded for this clone. The rearrangement links TRBV11-2 to TRBJ2-7, with TRBD1 matching 7 bases. Trimming took 5 bases from V and 2 from J; bases not matched to a gene: 9. CDR1 SGHAT and CDR2 FQNNGV come from the germline V gene. The CDR3 runs 15 residues. The CDR3 here is CASSKTGRGPYEQYF. CDR3 sequence (DNA): TGTGCCAGCAGCAAGACAGGGAGAGGACCCTACGAGCAGTACTTC.

The chain uses TRBV5-1 and TRBJ2-1, with 12 bases identical to TRBD1. The CDR3 is made up of 17 amino acids. The trim removed 4 bases at V and 4 bases at J, leaving 9 bases unmatched. CDR1 SGHRS and CDR2 YFSETQ come from the germline V gene. The DNA for the CDR3 is TGCGCCAGCAGCACACACCGGGACAGGGGGCTTTACAATGAGCAGTTCTTC. Its protein product is CASSTHRDRGLYNEQFF. Looking up the rest from reference TRBV5-1 and TRBJ2-1 gives the full variable domain: KAGVTQTPRYLIKTRGQQVTLSCSPISGHRSVSWYQQTPGQGLQFLFEYFSETQRNKGNFPGRFSGRQFSNSRSEMNVSTLELGDSALYLCASSTHRDRGLYNEQFFGPGTRLTVL.

V is TRBV19 and J is TRBJ1-1, with D perhaps matching TRBD1 (5 bases). The V and J ends lost 6 bases and 5 bases respectively, with 16 bases between them. This CDR3 comprises 14 residues. CDR1 and CDR2 (germline): LNHDA, SQIVND (reference sequence). The CDR3 protein is CASSAPGLGTEAFF. CDR3 coding DNA: TGTGCCAGTAGCGCCCCGGGGCTGGGGACTGAAGCTTTCTTT.